This entry lists 27 T cell receptor beta chains sequenced from one sample in a study of early stage breast cancer tumors. Libraries were prepared by immunoSEQ multiplex PCR; TCRdb keeps only in-frame clonotypes and omits some of them. The sample yields 69,000 or so clones, over 80% seen once. Sequencing used blood. The receptors were sampled from a person aged 35-49 years with breast cancer.

The chain links TRBV5-1 to TRBJ2-4; the D gene could be TRBD1 or TRBD2 (5 bases each). Per germline, CDR1 SGHRS and CDR2 YFSETQ. This CDR3 contains 15 residues. Trimming left V 3 bases short and J 0 bases short, with 10 bases between. This CDR3 is CASSWGPQAKNIQYF. The CDR3 nucleotides read TGCGCCAGCAGCTGGGGACCTCAAGCCAAAAACATTCAGTACTTC.

This clone was recorded a few times. V gene TRBV19 combines with J gene TRBJ1-1; D is undetermined. V lost 6 bases to trimming and J lost 5 bases, with 10 bases between them. CDR1 and CDR2 (germline): LNHDA, SQIVND (reference sequence). The CDR3 has 12 amino acids. CDR3 in amino acids: CASSLAPTEAFF. In nucleotides, the CDR3 is TGTGCCAGTAGCCTCGCCCCGACTGAAGCTTTCTTT.

The rearrangement links TRBV4-1 to TRBJ2-3, with D uncertain. The length of the CDR3 is 14 residues. CDR1 is MGHRA, CDR2 YSYEKL, per germline. V was cut by 4 bases and J by 7 bases, with 15 bases left in between. The CDR3 DNA is TGCGCCAGCAGCCTTGACATAAGCTCCAATACGCAGTATTTT. This codes for CASSLDISSNTQYF.

This clone showed up just once. This chain uses TRBV10-2 with TRBJ1-3; TRBD1 matches 10 bases. The CDR3 is 15 residues long. Germline trimming cut 6 bases from V and 0 bases from J; bases unmatched to any gene: 2. Germline V lookup: CDR1 WSHSY, CDR2 SAAADI. CDR3 sequence: CASRGQGRSGNTIYF. CDR3 in DNA: TGCGCCAGCAGGGGACAGGGGCGCTCTGGAAACACCATATATTTT.

The chain is built from TRBV27 and TRBJ2-7, with 9 bases aligning to TRBD2. The CDR3 consists of 16 residues. The germline CDR1 and CDR2 sequences are MNHEY and SMNVEV (reference sequence). The J segment lost 3 bases and the V segment lost 2 bases, leaving 8 bases of the junction unmatched. CDR3 sequence reads: CASSLQASGINYEQYF. CDR3 in DNA: TGTGCCAGCAGTTTACAAGCTAGCGGGATTAACTACGAGCAGTACTTC.

This clone turned up a few times. The rearrangement links TRBV18 to TRBJ1-5; D gene ambiguous. Germline V gene lookup returns CDR1 KGHSH and CDR2 LQKENI. This CDR3 is 15 amino acids long. The germline V and J ends were trimmed by 2 bases and 5 bases, with 13 bases remaining between them. For the CDR3, the DNA is TGTGCCAGCTCACCATCGGGCGATAGGGATCAGCCCCAGCATTTT. This sequence encodes CASSPSGDRDQPQHF.

Only a few counts were recorded for this clone. This chain connects TRBV27 to TRBJ1-2; D is undetermined. The CDR3 sequence is 13 residues long. V shed 5 bases and J shed 5 bases, with 12 bases lying between them. Germline lookup yields CDR1 MNHEY and CDR2 SMNVEV (reference sequence). CDR3 sequence: CASSPPSGYGYTF. The CDR3 nucleotides read TGTGCCAGCAGTCCACCCTCCGGTTATGGCTACACCTTC.

V usage is TRBV27 and J usage is TRBJ2-7, with TRBD1 matching 7 bases. V lost 6 bases to trimming and J lost 4 bases; unmatched junction nucleotides: 12. Per germline, CDR1 MNHEY and CDR2 SMNVEV (reference sequence). CDR3 length: 15 amino acids. CDR3 loop: CASSKTPGQTYEQYF. The CDR3 nucleotides read TGTGCCAGCAGCAAAACACCGGGACAGACGTACGAGCAGTACTTC.

The genes are TRBV7-9 and TRBJ2-3, with a possible D match to TRBD1 (5 bases). V lost 6 bases, J lost 5 bases, and 12 bases lay in between. The germline CDR1 and CDR2 sequences are SEHNR and FQNEAQ (reference sequence). The CDR3 sequence is 13 residues long. CDR3 nucleotide sequence: TGTGCCAGCAGGTCCCAGGGCGGAGATACGCAGTATTTT. Amino acids: CASRSQGGDTQYF.

This chain links TRBV5-4 with TRBJ1-1, with a tentative D call TRBD1 (5 bases). The germline V gene encodes CDR1 SGHNT and CDR2 YYREEE (reference sequence). The CDR3 is 15 amino acids. The ends were cut back, 2 bases at V and 4 bases at J, with 15 bases in the middle. CDR3 bases: TGTGCCAGCAGCTTAGGACACCTCTCTTTCACTGAAGCTTTCTTT. This encodes CASSLGHLSFTEAFF. Full variable domain (rest looked up from reference TRBV5-4 and TRBJ1-1): ETGVTQSPTHLIKTRGQQVTLRCSSQSGHNTVSWYQQALGQGPQFIFQYYREEENGRGNFPPRFSGLQFPNYSSELNVNALELDDSALYLCASSLGHLSFTEAFFGQGTRLTVV.

In its sample, this clone is medium-sized. The rearrangement links TRBV4-1 to TRBJ1-5; possibly TRBD1 for D (5 bases). In germline, CDR1 is MGHRA, CDR2 YSYEKL. This CDR3 spans 14 amino acids. V lost 4 bases and J lost 3, with 10 bases in between. DNA of the CDR3: TGCGCCAGCAGCCTGGGGGGTAACAATCAGCCCCAGCATTTT. Protein sequence: CASSLGGNNQPQHF.

J is TRBJ2-2 and V is TRBV4-1; tentative D call: TRBD2 (6 bases). The CDR3 contains 15 residues. From germline, CDR1 is MGHRA and CDR2 YSYEKL. Trimming stripped 0 bases from V and 9 bases from J, with 14 bases between. CDR3 in DNA: TGCGCCAGCAGCCAAGATAGGGCGGCGGGAAGGGAGCTGTTTTTT. Translation gives CASSQDRAAGRELFF.

The V gene is TRBV10-3, the J gene TRBJ1-1, with no clear D. Trimming removed 6 bases from V and 3 bases from J, with 11 bases in between. The CDR3 loop spans 13 amino acids. The germline V gene encodes CDR1 ENHRY and CDR2 SYGVKD. The CDR3 sequence is CAIRTEGDTEAFF. The CDR3 DNA reads TGTGCCATCAGGACCGAGGGAGACACTGAAGCTTTCTTT.

In this sample, this clone turned up a few times. The chain combines TRBV5-1 with TRBJ1-2; TRBD1 agrees at 8 bases. The CDR3 is 16 residues long. CDR1 SGHRS and CDR2 YFSETQ come from the germline V gene. V lost 4 bases, J lost 7 bases, and 15 bases stayed unmatched. Here the CDR3 DNA reads TGCGCCAGCAGCCTTTCAGGTGGAACAGGGGGAAGTGGCTACACCTTC. This sequence encodes CASSLSGGTGGSGYTF.

The chain links TRBV18 to TRBJ2-7; 10 nucleotides agree with TRBD2. This CDR3 has 15 residues. The germline V gene encodes CDR1 KGHSH and CDR2 LQKENI. Trimming cost V 6 bases and J 7 bases; bases outside gene matches: 12. In DNA form, the CDR3 reads TGTGCCAGCTCCCCGATGATAGCGGGAGGTCGAGAGCAGTACTTC. Its protein product is CASSPMIAGGREQYF.

There are a few counts of this clone. V usage is TRBV6-1 and J usage is TRBJ1-1, with D perhaps TRBD1 (6 bases). Germline assignment: CDR1 MNHNS and CDR2 SASEGT. The CDR3 consists of 15 residues. V lost 0 bases, J lost 5 bases, and 13 bases lay in between. The CDR3 is CASSEARRGITEAFF. CDR3 nucleotide sequence: TGTGCCAGCAGTGAAGCGCGAAGGGGGATAACTGAAGCTTTCTTT.

CDR3 sequence (DNA): TGTGCCACCAGCAGAGATGGGGGAACTGAAGCTTTCTTT. This sequence encodes CATSRDGGTEAFF. J is TRBJ1-1 and V is TRBV15, with a tentative D call TRBD1 (5 bases). Trimming left V 0 bases short and J 5 bases short, with 7 bases between. Germline V gene lookup returns CDR1 LNHNV and CDR2 YYDKDF (reference sequence). The CDR3 extends over 13 amino acids.

The chain links TRBV9 to TRBJ1-1, with TRBD1 matching 7 bases. The CDR3 sequence is 16 residues long. The germline V gene encodes CDR1 SGDLS and CDR2 YYNGEE. Trimming cost V 0 bases and J 2 bases; bases outside gene matches: 7. The CDR3 here is CASSVALQGSNTEAFF. CDR3 nucleotide sequence: TGTGCCAGCAGCGTAGCCTTACAGGGGTCAAACACTGAAGCTTTCTTT.

The rearrangement links TRBV7-8 to TRBJ2-1, with 10 bases lining up with TRBD2. The CDR3 contains 21 residues. Germline values: CDR1 SGHVS, CDR2 FQNEAQ. V was clipped by 1 base and J by 4 bases; unmatched bases: 19. In nucleotides, the CDR3 is TGTGCCAGCAGCTTAGAAAGGCTTGGGCTAGCGGGAGTGCAGGGGTACAATGAGCAGTTCTTC. Protein: CASSLERLGLAGVQGYNEQFF.

The table lists this clone with a count of one. The chain has TRBV28 and TRBJ1-5; D perhaps matches TRBD1 (6 bases). CDR1 and CDR2 (germline): MDHEN, SYDVKM. The CDR3 sequence is 14 residues long. V dropped 2 bases and J dropped 2 bases, with 7 bases sitting between them. Written as DNA, the CDR3 is TGTGCCAGCAGTTTAGGGGGCCGCAATCAGCCCCAGCATTTT. Translation gives CASSLGGRNQPQHF.

V gene TRBV27 combines with J gene TRBJ1-1; D is unresolved. Trimming pared 8 bases from V and 1 base from J, leaving 14 bases between. The CDR3 is made up of 14 amino acids. Germline V gene sequence: CDR1 MNHEY, CDR2 SMNVEV (reference sequence). CDR3 sequence: CASVAEASNTEAFF. CDR3 coding DNA: TGTGCCAGCGTGGCTGAGGCGTCGAACACTGAAGCTTTCTTT.

This chain joins TRBV25-1 and TRBJ1-3; 9 nucleotides agree with TRBD1. Germline values: CDR1 MGHDK, CDR2 SYGVNS. The CDR3 is 16 amino acids. Trimming at V came to 3 bases and at J to 2 bases, leaving 5 bases not matched to a gene. As DNA, the CDR3 is TGTGCCAGCAGTGATAGGACAGGGGCAGCTGGAAACACCATATATTTT. Its translation: CASSDRTGAAGNTIYF. Together with reference TRBV25-1 and TRBJ1-3, the CDR3 gives the full variable domain: EADIYQTPRYLVIGTGKKITLECSQTMGHDKMYWYQQDPGMELHLIHYSYGVNSTEKGDLSSESTVSRIRTEHFPLTLESARPSHTSQYLCASSDRTGAAGNTIYFGEGSWLTVV.

This chain connects TRBV30 to TRBJ2-3; D assignment may be TRBD1 or TRBD2 (5 bases each). This CDR3 spans 16 amino acids. In germline, CDR1 is GTSNPN, CDR2 SVGIG (reference sequence). The ends were cut back, 4 bases at V and 3 bases at J, with 20 bases in the middle. The CDR3 DNA is TGTGCCTGGATTATGACGGGAAGGGGTCAAACAGATACGCAGTATTTT. Protein product: CAWIMTGRGQTDTQYF.

In its sample, this clone was seen once. The genes are TRBV5-1 and TRBJ1-5, with D maybe TRBD1 (6 bases). CDR1 is SGHRS and CDR2 is YFSETQ in the germline V gene. V lost 3 bases and J 0 bases, leaving 13 bases between the germline ends. The CDR3 is 16 amino acids. DNA of the CDR3: TGCGCCAGCAGCTCAGACAGGATTTATAGCAATCAGCCCCAGCATTTT. It translates to CASSSDRIYSNQPQHF. Combining the CDR3 with reference TRBV5-1 and TRBJ1-5 gives the whole variable domain KAGVTQTPRYLIKTRGQQVTLSCSPISGHRSVSWYQQTPGQGLQFLFEYFSETQRNKGNFPGRFSGRQFSNSRSEMNVSTLELGDSALYLCASSSDRIYSNQPQHFGDGTRLSIL.

V and J are TRBV5-1 and TRBJ2-2, with a possible D match to TRBD1 (5 bases). There are 15 residues in the CDR3. CDR1 and CDR2 (germline): SGHRS, YFSETQ. The ends were cut back, 2 bases at V and 1 base at J, with 9 bases in the middle. The CDR3 DNA reads as TGCGCCAGCAGCTTTGGGCAGGGGAACACCGGGGAGCTGTTTTTT. It specifies CASSFGQGNTGELFF.

The chain couples TRBV7-3 to TRBJ2-3; no firm D call. Trimming pared 3 bases from V and 2 bases from J, leaving 12 bases between. This CDR3 region has 15 residues. Per germline, CDR1 SGHTA and CDR2 FQGTGA. In DNA form, the CDR3 reads TGTGCCAGCAGCTTCGGTGCAGGCCCCACAGATACGCAGTATTTT. Its protein product is CASSFGAGPTDTQYF.

V usage is TRBV10-3 and J usage is TRBJ1-1; no clear D gene. This CDR3 comprises 11 residues. From germline, CDR1 is ENHRY and CDR2 SYGVKD. The V end was cut by 7 bases, the J end by 6 bases, with 9 bases between. CDR3 coding DNA: TGTGCCATCAAGGCCCAGTCTGAAGCTTTCTTT. Its translation: CAIKAQSEAFF.